Below, 26 T cell receptor beta chains from the same sample are listed, as sequenced in a study of T cell repertoires in cytomegalovirus infection (dated by TCRdb to the late 2010s). Reads for this sample came from an Illumina HiSeq 1500. TCRdb reanalyzed the raw reads on its own, using fastp at Q25 for trimming and MiXCR for clone calling, and kept in-frame beta chains. Duplicate CDR3 protein sequences are folded into a single record with the most common DNA and genes. The sample table lists 150,000 or so distinct CDR3 sequences, about 6% of them with a count of one. The ten biggest clones cover about 20% of the sample. Sequenced material: PBMCs. Receptors originate from a human donor in good health (CMV status not recorded). Some clones in this sample may be carry-over from other donors' samples.

In this sample, this clonotype turned up many times. The chain links TRBV5-1 to TRBJ1-1, with TRBD1 as a possible D gene (6 bases). V was cut by 0 bases and J by 6 bases, with 15 bases left in between. The CDR3 runs to 15 residues. Germline-derived CDR1 and CDR2 are SGHRS and YFSETQ. The CDR3 coding sequence is TGCGCCAGCAGCTTGGAGGCCAGGGGATCCGCTGAAGCTTTCTTT. Translated, it gives CASSLEARGSAEAFF.

This clonotype has ten or more counts. This rearrangement joins TRBV28 to TRBJ2-7, with 7 bases aligning to TRBD1. CDR1 is MDHEN, CDR2 SYDVKM, per germline. V lost 6 bases, J lost 0 bases, and 8 bases stayed unmatched. The CDR3 is 15 residues long. CDR3 nucleotides: TGTGCCAGCAGGTATTTCCGGGACAGCTCCTACGAGCAGTACTTC. Its protein is CASRYFRDSSYEQYF.

This clonotype was observed a handful of times. The chain employs TRBV27 and TRBJ1-5; D ambiguous. Per the germline V gene, CDR1 is MNHEY and CDR2 is SMNVEV (reference sequence). Trimming stripped 5 bases from V and 7 bases from J, with 24 bases between. The CDR3 consists of 17 residues. CDR3 protein: CASSQFKALGSTQPQHF. CDR3 coding DNA: TGTGCCAGCAGTCAATTCAAGGCCCTAGGGTCCACCCAGCCCCAGCATTTT.

This clonotype was detected only a few times. The chain is built from TRBV6-2 or TRBV6-3 and TRBJ2-2, with 9 positions matching TRBD1. Trimming at V came to 3 bases and at J to 4 bases, leaving 9 bases not matched to a gene. The CDR3 runs to 17 residues. Per germline, CDR1 MNHEY and CDR2 SVGEGT. The CDR3 DNA reads as TGTGCCAGCAGTTATCACAGGACAGGGGTGCGCACCGGGGAGCTGTTTTTT. Translation gives CASSYHRTGVRTGELFF.

This clonotype was observed a few times. The chain links TRBV2 to TRBJ2-1, with 7 bases fitting TRBD2. The CDR3 has 15 amino acids. The junction had 5 bases not matched to a gene; V was cut back by 3 bases and J by 3 bases. CDR1 and CDR2 from the germline V gene are SNHLY and FYNNEI. CDR3 protein: CASSEERGRYNEQFF. DNA of the CDR3: TGTGCCAGCAGTGAGGAGCGGGGCCGCTACAATGAGCAGTTCTTC.

The chain links TRBV6-1 to TRBJ1-6; D is unclear. The V gene lost 5 bases and the J gene lost 14 bases, with 13 bases spanning the gap. Per germline, CDR1 MNHNS and CDR2 SASEGT. This CDR3 comprises 12 residues. The DNA for the CDR3 is TGTGCCAGCAGTTCTCTGGGTTACGCCCTCCACTTT. Protein product: CASSSLGYALHF.

This clonotype was observed a handful of times. The J gene is TRBJ1-5, the V gene TRBV12-3 or TRBV12-4; the D gene is possibly TRBD1 (6 bases). Between the trimmed V and J ends, which lost 5 bases and 4 bases, there was a span of 12 bases. The CDR3 totals 14 residues. As DNA, the CDR3 is TGTGCCAGCAGTACCGGGACACCAAATCAGCCCCAGCATTTT. Translated: CASSTGTPNQPQHF.

The V and J genes are TRBV2 and TRBJ1-6; D is possibly TRBD1 (5 bases). The length of the CDR3 is 13 residues. V lost 11 bases and J lost 7, with 15 bases in between. CDR1 is SNHLY, CDR2 FYNNEI, per germline. The CDR3 DNA reads as TGTGCCGGGGCCCGGGATATCAATTCACCCCTCCACTTT. The encoded protein is CAGARDINSPLHF.

This clonotype was seen many times. The chain is built from TRBV29-1 and TRBJ1-2; the D is unclear. The CDR3 extends over 11 amino acids. CDR1 and CDR2 (germline): SQVTM, ANQGSEA. The germline V and J ends were trimmed by 7 bases and 6 bases, with 12 bases remaining between them. The CDR3 DNA reads as TGCAGCGCAATAGGACCGGATGGCTACACCTTC. Protein sequence: CSAIGPDGYTF.

The table lists this clonotype with many counts. This sequence joins TRBV7-8 and TRBJ1-5; 10 bases fit TRBD1. The CDR3 spans 15 residues. Germline assignment: CDR1 SGHVS and CDR2 FQNEAQ. V lost 5 bases and J lost 6; bases outside the gene matches: 7. This CDR3 is CASSQDRGPSQPQHF. CDR3 coding DNA: TGTGCCAGCAGCCAAGACAGGGGGCCCAGTCAGCCCCAGCATTTT.

The chain joins TRBV6-6 to TRBJ1-5; no clear D. Germline CDR1 MNHNY, CDR2 SVGAGI (reference sequence). This CDR3 has 14 amino acids. Trimming shortened V by 6 bases and J by 5 bases, and 14 bases separated the two germline ends. CDR3 residues: CASSPRARDQPQHF. In DNA, the CDR3 is TGTGCCAGCAGCCCCCGGGCCCGGGATCAGCCCCAGCATTTT.

This clonotype was counted many times. The gene calls are TRBV7-9 and TRBJ1-2; no definite D call. V dropped 4 bases and J dropped 3 bases, with 12 bases sitting between them. CDR3 length: 14 residues. Germline values: CDR1 SEHNR, CDR2 FQNEAQ (reference sequence). The CDR3 loop is CASSSGPIDYGYTF. CDR3 coding DNA: TGTGCCAGCAGCTCCGGACCCATCGACTATGGCTACACCTTC.

This clonotype was seen at least ten times. The V gene is TRBV7-9, the J gene TRBJ2-1; 8 nucleotides match TRBD2. The J segment lost 5 bases and the V segment lost 4 bases, leaving 4 bases of the junction unmatched. Germline V gene lookup returns CDR1 SEHNR and CDR2 FQNEAQ (reference sequence). There are 14 residues in the CDR3. This CDR3 is CASSSPGLDNEQFF. The DNA for the CDR3 is TGTGCCAGCAGCTCACCGGGACTAGACAATGAGCAGTTCTTC.

The V call is TRBV19, the J call TRBJ2-7; the D is unclear. The V gene lost 7 bases and the J gene lost 0 bases, with 13 bases spanning the gap. This CDR3 comprises 14 residues. The germline V gene encodes CDR1 LNHDA and CDR2 SQIVND (reference sequence). The CDR3 region is CASKSTYVSYEQYF. The CDR3 coding sequence is TGTGCCAGTAAATCAACGTACGTCTCCTACGAGCAGTACTTC.

This clonotype appeared many times. V usage is TRBV7-2 and J usage is TRBJ1-3; D might be TRBD1 (6 bases). From germline, CDR1 is SGHTA and CDR2 FQGNSA. This CDR3 has 15 amino acids. The ends were cut back, 1 base at V and 2 bases at J, with 9 bases in the middle. The CDR3 here is CASSLGGGPGNTIYF. The DNA for the CDR3 is TGTGCCAGCAGCTTAGGAGGGGGGCCTGGAAACACCATATATTTT.

This clonotype was seen repeatedly, ten times or more. V and J are TRBV5-1 and TRBJ2-6; unclear D gene. This CDR3 is built from 14 residues. V was clipped by 0 bases and J by 4 bases, with 5 bases between them. The V gene's germline CDR1 is SGHRS and CDR2 YFSETQ. CDR3 DNA: TGCGCCAGCAGCTTGGCCCCCGGGGCCAACGTCCTGACTTTC. It encodes CASSLAPGANVLTF.

This clonotype was seen repeatedly, ten times or more. The chain joins TRBV3-1 to TRBJ1-1, with a possible D match to TRBD1 (6 bases). The germline gives CDR1 LGHDT, CDR2 YNNKEL (reference sequence). The CDR3 is 18 residues long. V was clipped by 1 base and J by 0 bases, with 18 bases between them. This CDR3 is CASSQGVAGATLNTEAFF. The CDR3 DNA sequence: TGTGCCAGCAGCCAAGGAGTGGCAGGGGCTACCCTGAACACTGAAGCTTTCTTT.

In this sample, this clonotype turned up many times. The chain employs TRBV7-3 and TRBJ2-1; no clear D gene. V lost 5 bases, J lost 0 bases, and 14 bases lay in between. Looked up from germline, CDR1 is SGHTA and CDR2 is FQGTGA. CDR3 length: 16 amino acids. In DNA, the CDR3 is TGTGCCAGCAGCCCCTTGGGCGACCTCTCCTACAATGAGCAGTTCTTC. This gives the protein CASSPLGDLSYNEQFF. Full variable domain (missing parts from reference TRBV7-3 and TRBJ2-1): GAGVSQTPSNKVTEKGKYVELRCDPISGHTALYWYRQSLGQGPEFLIYFQGTGAADDSGLPNDRFFAVRPEGSVSTLKIQRTERGDSAVYLCASSPLGDLSYNEQFFGPGTRLTVL.

In its sample, this clonotype was seen many times. The chain employs TRBV7-9 and TRBJ2-6; D is unresolved. The CDR3 length is 14 residues. Germline CDR1 reads SEHNR; CDR2 reads FQNEAQ (reference sequence). V lost 10 bases to trimming and J lost 6 bases, with 16 bases between them. CDR3 DNA: TGTGCCATCGGAGTTGACTCTAAGGCCAACGTCCTGACTTTC. Amino acid sequence: CAIGVDSKANVLTF.

This clonotype occurred many times. This rearrangement joins TRBV7-2 to TRBJ1-1; no firm D call. Germline V gene data show CDR1 as SGHTA and CDR2 as FQGNSA. This CDR3 contains 12 residues. V was shortened by 1 base and J by 11 bases, with 11 bases between the two germline ends. The CDR3 loop reads CASSLDLLPAFF. The DNA for the CDR3 is TGTGCCAGCAGCTTAGACCTCCTGCCGGCTTTCTTT.

This clonotype turned up a few times. The rearrangement uses TRBV18 and TRBJ2-2, with unresolved D. The germline V gene has CDR1 KGHSH and CDR2 LQKENI. V lost 3 bases to trimming and J lost 5 bases, with 19 bases between them. The CDR3 is 17 amino acids. This chain's CDR3 is CASSPAGGRIGTGELFF. CDR3 in DNA: TGTGCCAGCTCACCCGCCGGCGGCAGGATCGGAACCGGGGAGCTGTTTTTT.

This clonotype was seen repeatedly, ten times or more. The chain has TRBV11-2 and TRBJ1-6, with 8 bases matching TRBD1. Germline V gene lookup returns CDR1 SGHAT and CDR2 FQNNGV. V lost 5 bases and J lost 4; bases outside the gene matches: 10. The CDR3 consists of 17 residues. The CDR3 is CASSVTGTGYYNSPLHF. The CDR3 bases are TGTGCCAGCAGCGTGACCGGGACAGGTTATTATAATTCACCCCTCCACTTT.

This chain uses TRBV14 with TRBJ2-3, with D perhaps matching TRBD2 (5 bases). CDR1 is SGHDN and CDR2 is FVKESK in the germline V gene. The ends were cut back, 4 bases at V and 4 bases at J, with 18 bases in the middle. The CDR3 length is 16 residues. The CDR3 sequence: CASSLLPPGLADTQYF. CDR3 bases: TGTGCCAGCAGCCTCCTACCCCCGGGATTGGCAGATACGCAGTATTTT. Combining the CDR3 with reference TRBV14 and TRBJ2-3 gives the whole variable domain EAGVTQFPSHSVIEKGQTVTLRCDPISGHDNLYWYRRVMGKEIKFLLHFVKESKQDESGMPNNRFLAERTGGTYSTLKVQPAELEDSGVYFCASSLLPPGLADTQYFGPGTRLTVL.

This clonotype was counted at least ten times. CDR3 nucleotides: TGTGCCAGCAATAGTCCAGGCCACACAGATACGCAGTATTTT. This encodes CASNSPGHTDTQYF. The V gene is TRBV6-2 or TRBV6-3, the J gene TRBJ2-3; D gene uncertain. Germline CDR1 and CDR2: MNHEY and SVGEGT. The ends were cut back, 7 bases at V and 2 bases at J, with 13 bases in the middle. The CDR3 contains 14 residues.

This clonotype was detected only a few times. J is TRBJ2-7 and V is TRBV14; D gene ambiguous. V was pared by 1 base and J by 1 base, with 11 bases between. Germline values: CDR1 SGHDN, CDR2 FVKESK. The CDR3 sequence is 15 residues long. The CDR3 region is CASSQVAKASYEQYF. The CDR3 region has the DNA TGTGCCAGCAGCCAAGTTGCTAAAGCGTCCTACGAGCAGTACTTC.

This chain uses TRBV4-1 with TRBJ2-4; D possibly uses TRBD1 or TRBD2 (5 bases each). Germline assignment: CDR1 MGHRA and CDR2 YSYEKL. CDR3 length: 16 amino acids. Trimming cost V 0 bases and J 6 bases, with 15 bases left between them. CDR3 region: CASSQEFTTGTNIQYF. In DNA, the CDR3 is TGCGCCAGCAGCCAAGAATTCACGACGGGGACAAACATTCAGTACTTC.